This passage covers 27 T cell receptor beta chains from one sample sequenced in a study of cytomegalovirus exposure and HLA in healthy donors. The primer mix had 60 Vbeta and 13 Jbeta primers. TCRdb keeps only in-frame clones here, not all; method: immunoSEQ multiplex PCR. The sample lists over 150,000 clones; roughly 82% were seen once. The sequenced sample consisted of PBMCs. Every receptor here comes from a man aged 45-60 years in good health and CMV-seropositive.

This sequence joins TRBV19 and TRBJ2-1; perhaps TRBD1 as D (5 bases). The V and J ends lost 7 bases and 2 bases respectively, with 15 bases between them. Germline CDR1 and CDR2: LNHDA and SQIVND (reference sequence). The CDR3 has 15 residues. Here the CDR3 reads CASTPGRAAYNEQFF. The DNA of the CDR3 is TGTGCCAGTACCCCGGGCAGGGCCGCCTACAATGAGCAGTTCTTC.

The chain joins TRBV30 to TRBJ2-3, with 12 bases matching TRBD2. Trimming took 1 base from V and 5 from J; bases not matched to a gene: 7. This CDR3 has 16 residues. The germline V gene has CDR1 GTSNPN and CDR2 SVGIG (reference sequence). The CDR3 region has the DNA TGTGCCTGGAGTGGTCCTAGCGGGGGGGCCGAAGATACGCAGTATTTT. Protein sequence: CAWSGPSGGAEDTQYF.

Concerning this clone: This CDR3 is also generated by other DNA sequences in the sample. This sequence joins TRBV9 and TRBJ2-7; 12 bases are shared with TRBD2. The CDR3 runs to 14 residues. Losses at the gene ends were 0 bases for V and 5 bases for J; bases not matched to a gene: 0. Germline V CDR1 and CDR2: SGDLS, YYNGEE. The CDR3 DNA sequence: TGTGCCAGCAGCGTAGGACTAGCGGGAGACGAGCAGTACTTC. Residues: CASSVGLAGDEQYF.

This sequence joins TRBV27 and TRBJ2-7; D is undetermined. CDR1 and CDR2 (germline): MNHEY, SMNVEV (reference sequence). The CDR3 is made up of 13 amino acids. V lost 6 bases to trimming and J lost 5 bases, with 14 bases between them. The CDR3, as DNA: TGTGCCAGCAGCCAAAACAACCCCCACGAGCAGTACTTC. Amino acids: CASSQNNPHEQYF.

About this clone itself: At one boundary the junction diverges from the germline segment, which might be a read error. The chain uses TRBV4-3 and TRBJ2-6; D may be TRBD1 (5 bases). This CDR3 spans 16 amino acids. The germline gives CDR1 LGHNA, CDR2 YSLEER. CDR3 residues: CASSQESHSGANGLTF. In DNA, the CDR3 is TGCGCCAGCAGCCAAGAATCCCACTCTGGGGCCAACGGCCTGACTTTC.

This clone was counted many times. The CDR3 region is CASSLRTGNQPQHF. The DNA of the CDR3 is TGTGCCAGCAGTCTTCGTACTGGCAATCAGCCCCAGCATTTT. The genes are TRBV28 and TRBJ1-5; no reliable D call. The V end lost 5 bases, the J end lost 2 bases, and 10 bases lay between the germline ends. The CDR3 totals 14 residues. CDR1 and CDR2 from the germline V gene are MDHEN and SYDVKM.

V gene TRBV10-3 combines with J gene TRBJ2-4; a possible D gene is TRBD2 (6 bases). Per germline, CDR1 ENHRY and CDR2 SYGVKD. Trimming removed 0 bases at V and 1 base at J, with 10 bases between. CDR3 length equals 16 residues. CDR3 protein: CAISESRDLAKNIQYF. The CDR3 coding sequence is TGTGCCATCAGTGAGTCCAGGGACTTGGCCAAAAACATTCAGTACTTC.

The J gene is TRBJ2-7, the V gene TRBV28; 9 bases agree with TRBD1. This CDR3 has 14 amino acids. Germline values: CDR1 MDHEN, CDR2 SYDVKM. V trimming: 6 bases; J trimming: 9 bases; junction bases outside the gene matches: 12. The CDR3 DNA follows: TGTGCCAGCAGCCCACTGGGACAGGGCTCGGGGCAGTACTTC. This encodes CASSPLGQGSGQYF.

The chain combines TRBV4-1 with TRBJ2-2; 10 nucleotides align to TRBD2. With 0 bases clipped from V and 3 bases from J, the junction kept 4 bases outside the gene matches. The CDR3 loop spans 17 amino acids. Per the germline V gene, CDR1 is MGHRA and CDR2 is YSYEKL. This chain's CDR3 is CASSQDEGLADTGELFF. CDR3 DNA: TGCGCCAGCAGCCAAGACGAAGGACTAGCGGACACCGGGGAGCTGTTTTTT.

V and J are TRBV19 and TRBJ1-1, with D possibly matching TRBD1 (5 bases). Germline-derived CDR1 and CDR2 are LNHDA and SQIVND (reference sequence). Trimming took off 3 bases at V and 2 bases at J, with 10 bases between the two ends. The CDR3 has 14 amino acids. The CDR3 DNA is TGTGCCAGTAGTATCCCAGGGCTTAACACTGAAGCTTTCTTT. This sequence encodes CASSIPGLNTEAFF.

V and J are TRBV7-9 and TRBJ2-3; D gene unclear. The CDR3 has 15 amino acids. Germline CDR1 and CDR2: SEHNR and FQNEAQ (reference sequence). V was shortened by 5 bases and J by 6 bases, with 18 bases between the two germline ends. This CDR3 reads CASSPGTLSHDTQYF. CDR3 bases: TGTGCCAGCAGCCCAGGAACCCTTTCCCACGATACGCAGTATTTT.

The chain is built from TRBV5-1 and TRBJ2-1; D remains unclear. Trimming removed 2 bases from V and 2 bases from J, with 8 bases in between. The length of the CDR3 is 14 residues. Per germline, CDR1 SGHRS and CDR2 YFSETQ. Here the CDR3 reads CASSFRQAYNEQFF. CDR3 DNA: TGCGCCAGCAGCTTCAGGCAGGCCTACAATGAGCAGTTCTTC.

V gene TRBV10-3 combines with J gene TRBJ2-1; possible D gene TRBD1, 5 bases. This CDR3 has 12 residues. Trimming left V 4 bases short and J 6 bases short, with 7 bases between. Germline V gene lookup returns CDR1 ENHRY and CDR2 SYGVKD. The CDR3 loop is CAISVQGNEQFF. In DNA form, the CDR3 reads TGTGCCATCAGTGTCCAGGGCAATGAGCAGTTCTTC.

The gene calls are TRBV6-4 and TRBJ2-7, with D unresolved. The CDR3 runs to 13 residues. CDR1 and CDR2 from the germline V gene are MRHNA and SNTAGT. Trimming removed 3 bases from V and 2 bases from J, with 8 bases in between. In nucleotides, the CDR3 is TGTGCCAGCAGTGAAGAGGTGACCTACGAGCAGTACTTC. It specifies CASSEEVTYEQYF.

The V gene is TRBV28, the J gene TRBJ1-5; D gene uncertain. The CDR3 consists of 12 residues. Germline V gene data show CDR1 as MDHEN and CDR2 as SYDVKM. V gave up 1 base and J gave up 9 bases, with 7 bases separating them. DNA for the CDR3: TGTGCCAGCAGTTTATATCCCGGGCCCCAGCATTTT. Its protein is CASSLYPGPQHF.

This rearrangement joins TRBV28 to TRBJ2-5; tentative D call: TRBD1 (5 bases). The CDR3 contains 15 residues. The germline V and J ends were trimmed by 2 bases and 0 bases, with 10 bases remaining between them. In germline, CDR1 is MDHEN, CDR2 SYDVKM. The CDR3 loop is CASSLATAYQETQYF. CDR3 sequence (DNA): TGTGCCAGCAGTTTAGCGACAGCGTACCAAGAGACCCAGTACTTC.

This clone was seen only a few times. The gene calls are TRBV11-3 and TRBJ2-5, with D perhaps matching TRBD1 (6 bases). V was cut by 3 bases and J by 9 bases, with 11 bases left in between. CDR1 and CDR2 (germline): SGHNT, YENEEA. The CDR3 spans 12 residues. CDR3 region: CASSLSGAAQYF. CDR3 sequence (DNA): TGTGCCAGCAGCTTGTCAGGGGCGGCCCAGTACTTC.

V gene TRBV5-8 combines with J gene TRBJ1-5, with a weak D call TRBD1 (6 bases). CDR1 is SGHTS, CDR2 YDEGEE, per germline. The CDR3 has 15 residues. V was cut by 1 base and J by 3 bases, with 11 bases left in between. CDR3 protein: CASSLWAGANQPQHF. CDR3 sequence (DNA): TGTGCCAGCAGCTTGTGGGCGGGGGCCAATCAGCCCCAGCATTTT.

There are a few counts of this clone. The V and J genes are TRBV7-6 and TRBJ1-2; 8 bases are a match to TRBD1. Trimming removed 4 bases from V and 7 bases from J; junction bases left unmatched: 2. There are 12 residues in the CDR3. Germline V lookup: CDR1 SGHVS, CDR2 FNYEAQ. DNA for the CDR3: TGTGCCAGCAGCTCGGACAGGGCTGGCTACACCTTC. It codes for CASSSDRAGYTF.

The chain employs TRBV27 and TRBJ2-3; the match to TRBD1 covers 7 bases. Germline V CDR1 and CDR2: MNHEY, SMNVEV (reference sequence). The ends lost 7 bases at V and 0 bases at J; junction bases unmatched: 4. CDR3 length: 14 residues. The CDR3 protein is CASTRQGSTDTQYF. CDR3 in DNA: TGTGCCAGCACGAGACAGGGTAGCACAGATACGCAGTATTTT.

The chain has TRBV10-2 and TRBJ2-7; 11 bases match TRBD1. Germline values: CDR1 WSHSY, CDR2 SAAADI. There are 13 residues in the CDR3. With V trimmed by 2 bases and J by 6 bases, 0 bases remained unmatched. The CDR3 sequence: CASSEGQGAEQYF. The CDR3 DNA follows: TGCGCCAGCAGTGAGGGACAGGGGGCCGAGCAGTACTTC.

The chain has TRBV30 and TRBJ1-3, with D unclear. With 1 base removed from V and 0 bases from J, the gap between germline ends came to 7 bases. This CDR3 has 14 residues. Germline-derived CDR1 and CDR2 are GTSNPN and SVGIG (reference sequence). CDR3 region: CAWSAVGSGNTIYF. DNA of the CDR3: TGTGCCTGGAGTGCAGTTGGCTCTGGAAACACCATATATTTT.

The V and J genes are TRBV5-4 and TRBJ2-5, with 9 bases that match TRBD2. Germline V gene lookup returns CDR1 SGHNT and CDR2 YYREEE (reference sequence). The trim removed 1 base at V and 1 base at J, leaving 2 bases unmatched. The CDR3 spans 15 residues. Here the CDR3 DNA reads TGTGCCAGCAGCTTGACTAGCGGGCCCCAAGAGACCCAGTACTTC. Its translation: CASSLTSGPQETQYF.

The gene calls are TRBV25-1 and TRBJ2-1; D is undetermined. Trimming removed 6 bases at V and 0 bases at J, with 12 bases between. Looked up from germline, CDR1 is MGHDK and CDR2 is SYGVNS. There are 15 residues in the CDR3. The CDR3 coding sequence is TGTGCCAGCAGAGACCCCTACAGCTCCTACAATGAGCAGTTCTTC. This gives the protein CASRDPYSSYNEQFF.

The rearrangement uses TRBV27 and TRBJ1-1; TRBD1 might be the D (5 bases). The ends were cut back, 2 bases at V and 7 bases at J, with 8 bases in the middle. The CDR3 is 12 residues long. CDR1 is MNHEY and CDR2 is SMNVEV in the germline V gene (reference sequence). CDR3 DNA sequence: TGTGCCAGCAGTTTACCCCAGGGTGAAGCTTTCTTT. It yields the protein CASSLPQGEAFF.

CDR3 sequence: CASSPGQATNEKLFF. The CDR3 DNA reads as TGTGCCAGCAGCCCGGGACAGGCAACTAATGAAAAACTGTTTTTT. The J gene is TRBJ1-4, the V gene TRBV5-8; 8 bases match TRBD1. This CDR3 has 15 residues. V shed 4 bases, J shed 0 bases, and the junction held 2 bases outside the gene matches. In germline, CDR1 is SGHTS, CDR2 YDEGEE.

This clone was picked up a small number of times. V is TRBV7-3 and J is TRBJ2-1, with a tentative D call TRBD2 (5 bases). This CDR3 contains 13 residues. Trimming removed 2 bases from V and 6 bases from J, with 8 bases in between. Germline assignment: CDR1 SGHTA and CDR2 FQGTGA. The CDR3 loop is CASSLAAGNEQFF. CDR3 DNA sequence: TGTGCCAGCAGCTTAGCGGCGGGCAATGAGCAGTTCTTC. The full variable domain, its missing parts supplied by reference TRBV7-3 and TRBJ2-1, is GAGVSQTPSNKVTEKGKYVELRCDPISGHTALYWYRQSLGQGPEFLIYFQGTGAADDSGLPNDRFFAVRPEGSVSTLKIQRTERGDSAVYLCASSLAAGNEQFFGPGTRLTVL.